This T cell receptor beta chain stems from a study of shared clonotypes between healthy human individuals. The germline V gene has CDR1 SGHTA and CDR2 FQGNSA. Unmatched junction bases numbered 7, after V lost 3 bases and J lost 1 base. The CDR3 loop spans 17 amino acids. Assay used: immunoSEQ multiplex PCR; TCRdb lists only in-frame clones, some missing. The data hold roughly 2,500,000 clones, with approximately 93% observed a single time. The receptor comes from a man younger than 35 in good health. Some clones in this sample may be carry-over from other donors' samples. Sequencing used naive CD4+ T cells from PBMCs. Indicated subset: CD45RA+ positively selected. J is TRBJ1-5 and V is TRBV7-2, with 9 positions matching TRBD1. The CDR3 loop reads CASSFGTGLNSNQPQHF. CDR3 DNA sequence: TGTGCCAGCAGCTTTGGGACAGGGTTAAACAGCAATCAGCCCCAGCATTTT.